These 32 T cell receptor beta chains were all obtained from the same sample, sequenced in a study of blood T cell repertoires in COVID-19. Generated by immunoSEQ multiplex PCR, the TCRdb table keeps only in-frame clones and is missing some. The sample shows tens of thousands of clones, more than 80% of them seen only once. Sequences were obtained from peripheral blood. These receptors were taken from a man in his forties or fifties with active or convalescent COVID-19.

The chain recombines TRBV5-1 with TRBJ2-5; maybe TRBD1 (6 bases). CDR3 length equals 15 residues. V lost 0 bases, J lost 1 base, and 10 bases lay in between. CDR1 is SGHRS and CDR2 is YFSETQ in the germline V gene. The CDR3 is CASSLGTVSQETQYF. CDR3 bases: TGCGCCAGCAGCTTGGGGACAGTTAGCCAAGAGACCCAGTACTTC.

V gene TRBV4-2 combines with J gene TRBJ2-7; TRBD2 matches 8 bases. Germline V lookup: CDR1 LGHNA, CDR2 YNFKEQ. V lost 1 base, J lost 3 bases, and 8 bases stayed unmatched. This CDR3 spans 16 amino acids. DNA of the CDR3: TGTGCCAGCAGCCAAGTTGGCGGACTAGCTGGCTACGAGCAGTACTTC. Amino acid sequence: CASSQVGGLAGYEQYF.

This sequence joins TRBV9 and TRBJ2-1; possibly TRBD1 for D (6 bases). Germline V gene sequence: CDR1 SGDLS, CDR2 YYNGEE. The CDR3 runs to 15 residues. V was trimmed by 3 bases and J by 7 bases, leaving 17 bases between them. CDR3 nucleotides: TGTGCCAGCAGCGCGCACCCCCTGAGGGGGAATGAGCAGTTCTTC. The encoded protein is CASSAHPLRGNEQFF.

This clone was recorded a few times. The CDR3 spells CATSTPPGRGGSTDTQYF. The CDR3 DNA reads as TGTGCCACCAGCACACCACCCGGGCGGGGGGGTAGCACAGATACGCAGTATTTT. The rearrangement uses TRBV15 and TRBJ2-3, with 9 bases aligning to TRBD2. Germline loops: CDR1 LNHNV, CDR2 YYDKDF (reference sequence). With V trimmed by 4 bases and J by 0 bases, 11 bases remained unmatched. This CDR3 comprises 18 residues.

This sequence joins TRBV7-8 and TRBJ1-2; TRBD1 aligns across 7 bases. The CDR3 totals 14 residues. The V gene end was trimmed by 5 bases and the J gene end by 2 bases; junction bases not matched to a gene: 5. Germline V CDR1 and CDR2: SGHVS, FQNEAQ. The CDR3 loop reads CASSRDRVNYGYTF. The CDR3 nucleotides are TGTGCCAGCAGCCGAGACAGGGTGAACTATGGCTACACCTTC.

The chain links TRBV3-1 (or the pseudogene TRBV3-2) to TRBJ2-2; 10 bases line up with TRBD1. Germline V lookup: CDR1 LGHDT, CDR2 YNNKEL (reference sequence). J lost 5 bases, V lost 7 bases, and 10 bases had no gene match. This CDR3 has 16 amino acids. This CDR3 reads CASTKRQGARTGELFF. CDR3 in DNA: TGTGCCAGCACAAAAAGACAGGGGGCTCGGACCGGGGAGCTGTTTTTT.

The chain links TRBV6-1 to TRBJ2-1; 10 bases match TRBD2. V was pared by 2 bases and J by 12 bases, with 10 bases of the junction left unmatched. Germline values: CDR1 MNHNS, CDR2 SASEGT. The CDR3 is made up of 15 amino acids. CDR3 nucleotides: TGTGCCAGCAGTGAACGGCCTAGCGGGGGTCAATTGCAGTTCTTC. Amino acids: CASSERPSGGQLQFF.

The chain combines TRBV11-2 with TRBJ1-5; D may be TRBD1 (5 bases). The V end lost 3 bases, the J end lost 6 bases, and 15 bases lay between the germline ends. Germline V CDR1 and CDR2: SGHAT, FQNNGV. The CDR3 is made up of 15 amino acids. CDR3 DNA: TGTGCCAGCAGCTTTAGAGCAGGGATGGGTCAGCCCCAGCATTTT. Translated: CASSFRAGMGQPQHF.

In its sample, this clone was seen a few times. The chain employs TRBV7-8 and TRBJ2-7, with D tentatively TRBD2 (5 bases). Germline CDR1 SGHVS, CDR2 FQNEAQ. With 5 bases removed from V and 6 bases from J, the gap between germline ends came to 17 bases. The CDR3 loop spans 14 amino acids. The CDR3 spells CASSLTGEASEQYF. The CDR3 DNA follows: TGTGCCAGCAGCCTAACCGGGGAAGCCTCCGAGCAGTACTTC.

This chain uses TRBV18 with TRBJ2-7; a possible D gene is TRBD2 (5 bases). V dropped 2 bases and J dropped 6 bases, with 11 bases sitting between them. The CDR3 covers 13 residues. Germline V gives CDR1 KGHSH, CDR2 LQKENI. CDR3 loop: CASSPNPGSEQYF. CDR3 in DNA: TGTGCCAGCTCACCAAACCCGGGGTCCGAGCAGTACTTC.

The chain recombines TRBV7-9 with TRBJ1-1; TRBD1 might be the D (6 bases). This CDR3 has 14 residues. The V end was cut by 3 bases, the J end by 1 base, with 9 bases between. CDR1 and CDR2 (germline): SEHNR, FQNEAQ (reference sequence). CDR3 sequence: CASSFGTSNTEAFF. DNA of the CDR3: TGTGCCAGCAGCTTTGGGACATCGAACACTGAAGCTTTCTTT.

This chain uses TRBV3-1 (or the pseudogene TRBV3-2) with TRBJ1-6, with 7 bases that match TRBD1. Trimming removed 5 bases from V and 12 bases from J; junction bases left unmatched: 10. The length of the CDR3 is 14 residues. Germline lookup yields CDR1 LGHDT and CDR2 YNNKEL (reference sequence). The CDR3 DNA reads TGTGCCAGCAGCTCGACAGGGCGAGTAGAACCCCTCCACTTT. This codes for CASSSTGRVEPLHF.

The chain joins TRBV5-1 to TRBJ1-4; the D is unclear. CDR1 and CDR2 from the germline V gene are SGHRS and YFSETQ. V was clipped by 4 bases and J by 5 bases, with 15 bases between them. The CDR3 extends over 15 amino acids. CDR3 coding DNA: TGCGCCAGCAGCCCCACGAGCGTCCCCAATGAAAAACTGTTTTTT. Amino acid sequence: CASSPTSVPNEKLFF.

The chain recombines TRBV7-9 with TRBJ1-5; D gene unclear. V was cut by 9 bases and J by 6 bases, with 21 bases left in between. The CDR3 is 15 residues long. Germline V gene lookup returns CDR1 SEHNR and CDR2 FQNEAQ (reference sequence). The CDR3 here is CARVGETGRSQPQHF. The CDR3 DNA sequence: TGTGCCAGGGTTGGGGAGACGGGTAGGAGTCAGCCCCAGCATTTT.

The V call is TRBV27, the J call TRBJ1-5, with a possible D match to TRBD1 (6 bases). This CDR3 has 14 residues. V dropped 2 bases and J dropped 3 bases, with 8 bases sitting between them. Germline lookup yields CDR1 MNHEY and CDR2 SMNVEV (reference sequence). As DNA, the CDR3 is TGTGCCAGCAGTTTAGGACAGTTCAATCAGCCCCAGCATTTT. Its translation: CASSLGQFNQPQHF.

This chain uses TRBV6-1 with TRBJ1-5, with a possible D match to TRBD1 (6 bases). Germline values: CDR1 MNHNS, CDR2 SASEGT. The CDR3 contains 17 residues. V dropped 2 bases and J dropped 4 bases, with 18 bases sitting between them. The DNA for the CDR3 is TGTGCCAGCAGTGAAAACAGGGAAAGACTCCTTAATCAGCCCCAGCATTTT. Translation: CASSENRERLLNQPQHF.

V and J are TRBV19 and TRBJ2-1, with 8 positions matching TRBD2. Germline V gene lookup returns CDR1 LNHDA and CDR2 SQIVND (reference sequence). The CDR3 extends over 13 amino acids. V was clipped by 7 bases and J by 10 bases; unmatched bases: 9. The CDR3 region has the DNA TGTGCCAGTACCGTAACGGGGGGGCGAGAGCAGTTCTTC. This encodes CASTVTGGREQFF.

V usage is TRBV6-5 and J usage is TRBJ2-7; TRBD2 matches at 8 bases. CDR1 and CDR2 (germline): MNHEY, SVGAGI. The CDR3 consists of 15 residues. V gave up 6 bases and J gave up 1 base; unmatched junction bases: 8. The CDR3 DNA is TGTGCCAGCAGCTCGGGACTAGGAGGATCCTACGAGCAGTACTTC. Translation gives CASSSGLGGSYEQYF.

The chain uses TRBV19 and TRBJ2-1, with 9 bases lining up with TRBD1. V shed 6 bases, J shed 7 bases, and the junction held 7 bases outside the gene matches. This CDR3 spans 14 amino acids. Germline V gene data show CDR1 as LNHDA and CDR2 as SQIVND (reference sequence). The CDR3 DNA reads as TGTGCCAGTAGGGGACAGGGAATCGGGAATGAGCAGTTCTTC. Protein product: CASRGQGIGNEQFF.

The V gene is TRBV18, the J gene TRBJ2-2; no clear D gene. Trimming stripped 2 bases from V and 5 bases from J, with 9 bases between. Germline values: CDR1 KGHSH, CDR2 LQKENI. CDR3 length equals 14 residues. The CDR3 bases are TGTGCCAGCTCACCAGGCACATTAACCGGGGAGCTGTTTTTT. Encoded protein: CASSPGTLTGELFF. The variable domain in full, with the rest retrieved from reference TRBV18 and TRBJ2-2, is NAGVMQNPRHLVRRRGQEARLRCSPMKGHSHVYWYRQLPEEGLKFMVYLQKENIIDESGMPKERFSAEFPKEGPSILRIQQVVRGDSAAYFCASSPGTLTGELFFGEGSRLTVL.

This rearrangement joins TRBV12-3 or TRBV12-4 to TRBJ1-1, with 7 bases lining up with TRBD1. Trimming cost V 5 bases and J 7 bases; bases outside gene matches: 7. This CDR3 has 13 residues. The CDR3 reads CASSQTGLVEAFF. The CDR3 region has the DNA TGTGCCAGCAGTCAGACAGGGTTAGTTGAAGCTTTCTTT.

In this sample, this clone turned up a few times. The rearrangement joins TRBV7-8 to TRBJ1-6; unclear D gene. The CDR3 covers 15 residues. Germline V gene data show CDR1 as SGHVS and CDR2 as FQNEAQ. V was clipped by 5 bases and J by 7 bases, with 15 bases between them. The CDR3 DNA is TGTGCCAGCAGCCCCTCGATCCAAGCCAATTCACCCCTCCACTTT. It codes for CASSPSIQANSPLHF.

The CDR3 reads CASSPRDFRGKNIQYF. The CDR3 bases are TGTGCCAGTAGTCCCCGGGACTTTAGGGGCAAAAACATTCAGTACTTC. This chain joins TRBV19 and TRBJ2-4; tentatively, D is TRBD2 (6 bases). Germline V gene lookup returns CDR1 LNHDA and CDR2 SQIVND (reference sequence). V lost 5 bases to trimming and J lost 3 bases, with 17 bases between them. This CDR3 has 16 residues.

The V and J genes are TRBV6-5 and TRBJ1-1; the D is unclear. Trimming cost V 3 bases and J 3 bases, with 8 bases left between them. Germline V gene sequence: CDR1 MNHEY, CDR2 SVGAGI. The CDR3 runs to 13 residues. DNA for the CDR3: TGTGCCAGCAGTTATGCACAGCACACTGAAGCTTTCTTT. Translated: CASSYAQHTEAFF.

V gene TRBV29-1 combines with J gene TRBJ1-2; 7 bases are a match to TRBD1. V was clipped by 6 bases and J by 7 bases; unmatched bases: 11. CDR1 and CDR2 (germline): SQVTM, ANQGSEA. The CDR3 is 13 residues long. CDR3 DNA sequence: TGCAGCGTCAGCGACAGGGTGGGGAGTGGCTACACCTTC. Translation gives CSVSDRVGSGYTF.

This clone is a singleton in its sample. The chain joins TRBV28 to TRBJ1-5, with D perhaps matching TRBD1 (5 bases). Trimming left V 4 bases short and J 6 bases short, with 7 bases between. CDR1 is MDHEN and CDR2 is SYDVKM in the germline V gene. The CDR3 runs to 12 residues. This chain's CDR3 is CASSSGIQPQHF. For the CDR3, the DNA is TGTGCCAGCAGTTCAGGGATTCAGCCCCAGCATTTT.

The gene calls are TRBV2 and TRBJ1-5; maybe TRBD1 (5 bases). Germline V gives CDR1 SNHLY, CDR2 FYNNEI. The CDR3 runs to 15 residues. The germline V and J ends were trimmed by 6 bases and 7 bases, with 19 bases remaining between them. CDR3 residues: CASSPNGGGGQPQHF. CDR3 DNA sequence: TGTGCCAGCAGCCCCAACGGGGGGGGTGGGCAGCCCCAGCATTTT.

The chain combines TRBV3-1 (or the pseudogene TRBV3-2) with TRBJ2-7; maybe TRBD1 (6 bases). CDR3 length: 12 amino acids. CDR1 is LGHDT, CDR2 YNNKEL, per germline (reference sequence). V was clipped by 4 bases and J by 7 bases, with 11 bases between them. Written as DNA, the CDR3 is TGTGCCAGCAGCCCGAACAGGGCGGAGCAGTACTTC. Translating it yields CASSPNRAEQYF.

The gene calls are TRBV27 and TRBJ2-4; TRBD1 is a possible D gene (5 bases). V was clipped by 5 bases and J by 0 bases, with 11 bases between them. Germline CDR1 is MNHEY and CDR2 is SMNVEV (reference sequence). The CDR3 runs to 15 residues. DNA of the CDR3: TGTGCCAGCAGTGCCGCAGGGCTAGCCAAAAACATTCAGTACTTC. Its translation: CASSAAGLAKNIQYF.

This clone was picked up one time. The chain combines TRBV3-1 (or the pseudogene TRBV3-2) with TRBJ2-7; 12 nucleotides line up with TRBD1. With 4 bases clipped from V and 4 bases from J, the junction kept 5 bases outside the gene matches. The CDR3 totals 15 residues. CDR1 and CDR2 (germline): LGHDT, YNNKEL (reference sequence). CDR3 sequence: CASSRGTGGRYEQYF. The CDR3 nucleotides are TGTGCCAGCAGCCGAGGGACAGGGGGCCGGTACGAGCAGTACTTC.

The CDR3 sequence: CASRQTTGGATEKLFF. In DNA, the CDR3 is TGTGCCAGCAGACAAACCACAGGGGGCGCAACTGAAAAACTGTTTTTT. This chain joins TRBV6-6 and TRBJ1-4, with TRBD1 matching over 9 bases. The V and J ends lost 6 bases and 7 bases, in that order; junction bases with no gene match: 12. The CDR3 totals 16 residues. Germline V gives CDR1 MNHNY, CDR2 SVGAGI (reference sequence).

The rearrangement joins TRBV27 to TRBJ2-1; D uncertain. V was cut by 7 bases and J by 8 bases, with 15 bases left in between. The length of the CDR3 is 13 residues. The V gene's germline CDR1 is MNHEY and CDR2 SMNVEV (reference sequence). This CDR3 reads CASTDTPQDEQFF. The DNA for the CDR3 is TGTGCCAGCACCGACACCCCCCAAGATGAGCAGTTCTTC.